Here is one T cell receptor beta chain with its context. The data originate from a study of blood T cell repertoires in COVID-19. Method: immunoSEQ multiplex PCR; TCRdb's copy keeps in-frame clones and lacks some. This table holds some 220,000 clones, roughly 88% found once. The specimen was peripheral blood. This clonotype was sampled from a man aged 45-65 years with active or convalescent COVID-19.

The DNA of the CDR3 is TGTGCCATCAGCAAGGGACAGGTCTATGGCTACACCTTC. Encoded protein: CAISKGQVYGYTF. The chain couples TRBV10-3 to TRBJ1-2; 8 nucleotides match TRBD1. The J segment lost 4 bases and the V segment lost 6 bases, leaving 4 bases of the junction unmatched. The CDR3 is 13 residues long. Per germline, CDR1 ENHRY and CDR2 SYGVKD.